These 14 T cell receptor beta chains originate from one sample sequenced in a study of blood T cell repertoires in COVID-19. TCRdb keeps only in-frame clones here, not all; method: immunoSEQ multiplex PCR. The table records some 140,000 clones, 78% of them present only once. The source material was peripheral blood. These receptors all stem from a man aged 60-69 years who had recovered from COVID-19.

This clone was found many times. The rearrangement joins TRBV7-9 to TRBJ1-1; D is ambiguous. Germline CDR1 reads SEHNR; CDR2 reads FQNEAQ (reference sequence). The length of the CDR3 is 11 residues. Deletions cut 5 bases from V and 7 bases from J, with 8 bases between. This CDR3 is CASSPGFEAFF. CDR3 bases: TGTGCCAGCAGCCCGGGGTTTGAAGCTTTCTTT.

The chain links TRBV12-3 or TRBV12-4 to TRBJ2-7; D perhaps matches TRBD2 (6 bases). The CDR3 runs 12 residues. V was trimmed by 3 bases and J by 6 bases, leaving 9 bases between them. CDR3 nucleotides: TGTGCCAGCAGTTTCTCCGGGGGCGAGCAGTACTTC. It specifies CASSFSGGEQYF.

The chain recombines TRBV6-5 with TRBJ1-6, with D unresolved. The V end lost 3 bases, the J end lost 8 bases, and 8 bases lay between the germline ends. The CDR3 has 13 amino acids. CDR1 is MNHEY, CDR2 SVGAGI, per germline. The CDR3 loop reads CASSYDTYSPLHF. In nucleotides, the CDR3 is TGTGCCAGCAGTTATGACACTTATTCACCCCTCCACTTT.

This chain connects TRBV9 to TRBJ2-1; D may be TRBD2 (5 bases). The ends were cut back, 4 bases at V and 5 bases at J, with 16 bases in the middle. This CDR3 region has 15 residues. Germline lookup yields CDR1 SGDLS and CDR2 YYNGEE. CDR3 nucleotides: TGTGCCAGCAGCTCCGGACTCGGCGTCCACAATGAGCAGTTCTTC. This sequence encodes CASSSGLGVHNEQFF.

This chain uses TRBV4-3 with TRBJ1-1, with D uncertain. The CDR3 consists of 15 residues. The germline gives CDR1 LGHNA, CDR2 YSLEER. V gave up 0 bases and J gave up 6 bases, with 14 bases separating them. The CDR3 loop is CASSQDQLVVPEAFF. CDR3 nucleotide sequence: TGCGCCAGCAGCCAAGATCAATTAGTCGTGCCTGAAGCTTTCTTT.

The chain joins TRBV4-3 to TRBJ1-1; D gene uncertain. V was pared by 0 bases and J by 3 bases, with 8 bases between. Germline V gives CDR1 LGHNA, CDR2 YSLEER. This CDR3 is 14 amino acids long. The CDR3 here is CASSQDEGYTEAFF. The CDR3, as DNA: TGCGCCAGCAGCCAAGATGAGGGCTACACTGAAGCTTTCTTT.

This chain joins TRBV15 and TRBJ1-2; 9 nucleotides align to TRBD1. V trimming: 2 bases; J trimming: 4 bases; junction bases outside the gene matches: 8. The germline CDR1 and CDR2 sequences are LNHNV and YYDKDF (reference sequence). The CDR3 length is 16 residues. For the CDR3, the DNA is TGTGCCACCAGCAGACCACGACAGGGGGAATCCTATGGCTACACCTTC. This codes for CATSRPRQGESYGYTF.

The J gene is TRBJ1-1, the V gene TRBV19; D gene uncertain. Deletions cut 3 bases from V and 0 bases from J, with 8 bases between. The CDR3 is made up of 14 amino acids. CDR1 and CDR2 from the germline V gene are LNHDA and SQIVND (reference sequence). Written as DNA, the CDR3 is TGTGCCAGTAGTATGGGCGGGCTGAACACTGAAGCTTTCTTT. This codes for CASSMGGLNTEAFF. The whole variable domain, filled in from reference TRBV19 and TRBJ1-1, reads DGGITQSPKYLFRKEGQNVTLSCEQNLNHDAMYWYRQDPGQGLRLIYYSQIVNDFQKGDIAEGYSVSREKKESFPLTVTSAQKNPTAFYLCASSMGGLNTEAFFGQGTRLTVV.

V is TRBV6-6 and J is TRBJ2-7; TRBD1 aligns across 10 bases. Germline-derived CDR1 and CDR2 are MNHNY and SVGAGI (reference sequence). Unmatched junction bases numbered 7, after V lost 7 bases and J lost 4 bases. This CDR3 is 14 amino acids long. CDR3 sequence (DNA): TGTGCCAGCAATCCCGGGACAGGGGATTACGAGCAGTACTTC. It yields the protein CASNPGTGDYEQYF.

CDR3: CASSQELRGQETQYF. CDR3 in DNA: TGTGCCAGCAGCCAAGAATTAAGGGGGCAAGAGACCCAGTACTTC. The chain uses TRBV3-1 (or the pseudogene TRBV3-2) and TRBJ2-5; weak D call: TRBD1 (6 bases). This CDR3 is built from 15 residues. Per germline, CDR1 LGHDT and CDR2 YNNKEL (reference sequence). Trimming took off 0 bases at V and 2 bases at J, with 10 bases between the two ends.

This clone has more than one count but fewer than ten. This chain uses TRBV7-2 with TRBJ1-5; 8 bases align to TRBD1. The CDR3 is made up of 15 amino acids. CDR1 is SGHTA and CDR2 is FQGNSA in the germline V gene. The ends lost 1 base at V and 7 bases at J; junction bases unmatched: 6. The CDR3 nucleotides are TGTGCCAGCAGCTTAGATCAGGGGGCAAGGCAGCCCCAGCATTTT. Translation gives CASSLDQGARQPQHF.

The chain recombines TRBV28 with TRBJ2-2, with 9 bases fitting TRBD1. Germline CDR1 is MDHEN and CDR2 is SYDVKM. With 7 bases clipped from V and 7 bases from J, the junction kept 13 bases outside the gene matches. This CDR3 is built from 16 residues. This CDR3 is CASISFHRGQVGELFF. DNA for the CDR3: TGTGCCAGCATCTCTTTCCACAGGGGGCAAGTCGGGGAGCTGTTTTTT. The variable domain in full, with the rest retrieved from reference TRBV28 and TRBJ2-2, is DVKVTQSSRYLVKRTGEKVFLECVQDMDHENMFWYRQDPGLGLRLIYFSYDVKMKEKGDIPEGYSVSREKKERFSLILESASTNQTSMYLCASISFHRGQVGELFFGEGSRLTVL.

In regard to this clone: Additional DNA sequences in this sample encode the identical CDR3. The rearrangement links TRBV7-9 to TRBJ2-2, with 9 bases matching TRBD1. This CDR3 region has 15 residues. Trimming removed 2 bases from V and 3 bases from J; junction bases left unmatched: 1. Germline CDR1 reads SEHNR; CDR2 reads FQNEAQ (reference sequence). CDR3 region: CASSLRTGDTGELFF. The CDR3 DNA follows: TGTGCCAGCAGCTTAAGGACAGGGGACACCGGGGAGCTGTTTTTT.

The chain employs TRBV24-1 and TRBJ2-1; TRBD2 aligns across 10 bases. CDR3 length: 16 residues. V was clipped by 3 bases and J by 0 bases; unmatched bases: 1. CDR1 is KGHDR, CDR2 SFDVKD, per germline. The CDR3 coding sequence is TGTGCCACCAGTGATGCTAGCGGGAGCTCCTACAATGAGCAGTTCTTC. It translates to CATSDASGSSYNEQFF.